A single sample gave rise to the 23 T cell receptor beta chains below, sequenced in a study of immune cell composition in non-small cell lung cancer. The data were produced by immunoSEQ multiplex PCR, yet TCRdb's version contains in-frame clones alone and is incomplete. The table records around 9,700 clones, about two thirds of them present only once. Material: lung tumor tissue. The receptor set was obtained from a human donor with non-small cell lung cancer.

The chain joins TRBV2 to TRBJ1-3; no definite D call. The CDR3 has 15 residues. CDR1 is SNHLY, CDR2 FYNNEI, per germline. V was shortened by 6 bases and J by 0 bases, with 12 bases between the two germline ends. This CDR3 is CASSANRISGNTIYF. CDR3 sequence (DNA): TGTGCCAGCAGCGCTAACAGAATCTCTGGAAACACCATATATTTT.

V gene TRBV7-2 combines with J gene TRBJ1-1; perhaps TRBD1 as D (5 bases). Between the trimmed V and J ends, which lost 6 bases and 0 bases, there was a span of 11 bases. This CDR3 is built from 14 residues. Germline values: CDR1 SGHTA, CDR2 FQGNSA. CDR3 coding DNA: TGTGCCAGCAGAGAGGACACCATGAACACTGAAGCTTTCTTT. Translation gives CASREDTMNTEAFF.

There are a few counts of this clone. The CDR3 reads CASSPGTRGETQYF. CDR3 in DNA: TGTGCCAGCAGCCCCGGGACGAGGGGGGAGACCCAGTACTTC. The genes are TRBV4-2 and TRBJ2-5, with D possibly matching TRBD1 (6 bases). Trimming left V 4 bases short and J 5 bases short, with 14 bases between. Germline V CDR1 and CDR2: LGHNA, YNFKEQ. CDR3 length: 14 amino acids.

About this clone: It is likely a read error, because the conserved phenylalanine at the end of the CDR3 is missing. The DNA is left out, because the CDR3 cannot be placed on it with certainty; the CDR3 is given as TCRdb lists it. The rearrangement uses TRBV6-1 and TRBJ1-1; the DNA was not used to check the table's D call, TRBD1. The germline CDR1 and CDR2 sequences are MNHNS and SASEGT. The CDR3 numbers 11 amino acids, ends counted. The CDR3 region is CASREGTGVFS.

This sequence joins TRBV18 and TRBJ1-3, with no clear D. Germline CDR1 is KGHSH and CDR2 is LQKENI. The CDR3 totals 14 residues. The V end lost 0 bases, the J end lost 4 bases, and 7 bases lay between the germline ends. The CDR3 is CASSPPLRGNTIYF. The CDR3 region has the DNA TGTGCCAGCTCACCACCCCTGAGGGGAAACACCATATATTTT.

The chain couples TRBV2 to TRBJ2-2, with 13 bases that match TRBD2. The CDR3 spans 19 residues. The germline CDR1 and CDR2 sequences are SNHLY and FYNNEI. Trimming took 4 bases from V and 5 from J; bases not matched to a gene: 13. DNA for the CDR3: TGTGCCAGCAGTGTGGGTCGACTAGCGGGGGGATCGCGGACCGGGGAGCTGTTTTTT. It specifies CASSVGRLAGGSRTGELFF.

This sequence joins TRBV20-1 and TRBJ2-5, with D uncertain. The tail of the sequence fits TRBJ2-7 better, so the J call may be wrong. The CDR3 totals 11 residues. Looked up from germline, CDR1 is DFQATT and CDR2 is SNEGSKA (reference sequence). CDR3 residues: CSARDSYEQYF. CDR3 DNA sequence: TGCAGTGCTAGGGACTCCTACGAGCAGTACTTC.

The V call is TRBV6-1, the J call TRBJ1-4; possibly TRBD1 for D (5 bases). The germline V gene encodes CDR1 MNHNS and CDR2 SASEGT. This CDR3 has 16 amino acids. V was shortened by 1 base and J by 4 bases, with 13 bases between the two germline ends. The CDR3 region has the DNA TGTGCCAGCAGTGAAGGGGGGGTCAGAGTTAATGAAAAACTGTTTTTT. Its protein is CASSEGGVRVNEKLFF.

This rearrangement joins TRBV18 to TRBJ2-2; 7 bases match TRBD1. With 6 bases clipped from V and 6 bases from J, the junction kept 7 bases outside the gene matches. The CDR3 is 14 residues long. Germline loops: CDR1 KGHSH, CDR2 LQKENI. Here the CDR3 DNA reads TGTGCCAGCTCTAGGGACAGTCGGGCCGGGGAGCTGTTTTTT. Translating it yields CASSRDSRAGELFF.

The genes are TRBV6-4 and TRBJ1-4; D is undetermined. The V and J ends lost 6 bases and 8 bases respectively, with 19 bases between them. The germline gives CDR1 MRHNA, CDR2 SNTAGT. This CDR3 region has 15 residues. CDR3 sequence: CASSPEGLEGEKLFF. In DNA form, the CDR3 reads TGTGCCAGCAGCCCCGAAGGGTTAGAAGGAGAAAAACTGTTTTTT.

CDR3 region: CASRWDSEYEQYF. The DNA for the CDR3 is TGCGCCAGCAGGTGGGACAGTGAGTACGAGCAGTACTTC. The chain joins TRBV5-1 to TRBJ2-7; the match to TRBD1 covers 7 bases. Germline assignment: CDR1 SGHRS and CDR2 YFSETQ. The CDR3 spans 13 residues. V shed 5 bases and J 4 bases; nucleotides not matched to a gene: 6.

CDR3 bases: TGTGCCAGCAGCCCAATTGCTTACAGGGGGCGGGATGCTGAAGCTTTCTTT. It is translated as CASSPIAYRGRDAEAFF. The chain has TRBV11-2 and TRBJ1-1, with 9 nucleotides matching TRBD1. The CDR3 contains 17 residues. The V segment lost 5 bases and the J segment 6 bases; nucleotides outside the gene matches: 16. The V gene's germline CDR1 is SGHAT and CDR2 FQNNGV. Using reference TRBV11-2 and TRBJ1-1 for the parts outside the CDR3, the full variable domain is EAGVAQSPRYKIIEKRQSVAFWCNPISGHATLYWYQQILGQGPKLLIQFQNNGVVDDSQLPKDRFSAERLKGVDSTLKIQPAKLEDSAVYLCASSPIAYRGRDAEAFFGQGTRLTVV.

The chain uses TRBV18 and TRBJ2-7; maybe TRBD1 (6 bases). The CDR3 loop spans 18 amino acids. The germline V gene encodes CDR1 KGHSH and CDR2 LQKENI. Trimming left V 2 bases short and J 2 bases short, with 22 bases between. The CDR3 sequence: CASSPKEYSGASAYEQYF. CDR3 DNA sequence: TGTGCCAGCTCACCAAAGGAATACTCAGGGGCGTCCGCCTACGAGCAGTACTTC.

The chain joins TRBV9 to TRBJ2-6, with D possibly TRBD2 on 6 matching bases. The V and J ends lost 3 bases and 5 bases respectively, with 12 bases between them. From germline, CDR1 is SGDLS and CDR2 YYNGEE. This CDR3 is built from 15 residues. The CDR3 coding sequence is TGTGCCAGCAGCGCGGGACTGTCCTGGGCCAACGTCCTGACTTTC. Amino acid sequence: CASSAGLSWANVLTF.

This chain connects TRBV10-3 to TRBJ2-5; D unresolved. The ends were cut back, 0 bases at V and 5 bases at J, with 10 bases in the middle. The CDR3 extends over 14 amino acids. The V gene's germline CDR1 is ENHRY and CDR2 SYGVKD. This CDR3 reads CAISESWEGETQYF. The CDR3 DNA sequence: TGTGCCATCAGTGAGTCCTGGGAAGGGGAGACCCAGTACTTC.

The J gene is TRBJ1-1, the V gene TRBV5-4; D is unclear. The length of the CDR3 is 14 residues. V was cut by 1 base and J by 6 bases, with 13 bases left in between. The germline V gene encodes CDR1 SGHNT and CDR2 YYREEE (reference sequence). CDR3 residues: CASSLLQSPPEAFF. The CDR3 DNA follows: TGTGCCAGCAGCTTGTTACAGTCGCCCCCTGAAGCTTTCTTT.

The chain joins TRBV9 to TRBJ2-1, with D possibly being TRBD1 or TRBD2 (6 bases each). The CDR3 has 16 residues. Germline CDR1 and CDR2: SGDLS and YYNGEE. Trimming took off 2 bases at V and 0 bases at J, with 12 bases between the two ends. The CDR3 region has the DNA TGTGCCAGCAGCGTTTGGGGGCGGGGCTCCTACAATGAGCAGTTCTTC. Amino acid sequence: CASSVWGRGSYNEQFF.

This clone was recorded a few times. Compared with germline, one end of the junction differs, possibly owing to a read error. V usage is TRBV25-1 and J usage is TRBJ2-3, with 9 bases lining up with TRBD1. This CDR3 contains 12 residues. Germline CDR1 MGHDK, CDR2 SYGVNS. In nucleotides, the CDR3 is TGTGCCAGCAGTGCACAGGGGGCGACGAGGGGTTTT. Amino acid sequence: CASSAQGATRGF.

The V gene is TRBV7-9, the J gene TRBJ1-1; 8 bases match TRBD1. CDR3 length equals 17 residues. In germline, CDR1 is SEHNR, CDR2 FQNEAQ (reference sequence). J was trimmed by 4 bases and V by 4 bases; bases with no gene match: 14. The CDR3 nucleotides read TGTGCCAGCAGCTCTACCCTGAACGACGACAGGGGCACTGAAGCTTTCTTT. It codes for CASSSTLNDDRGTEAFF.

The chain uses TRBV2 and TRBJ1-1; D is possibly TRBD1 (5 bases). Germline V CDR1 and CDR2: SNHLY, FYNNEI. The ends were cut back, 7 bases at V and 3 bases at J, with 9 bases in the middle. This CDR3 contains 12 residues. The CDR3 DNA is TGTGCCAGCATACGGGACCACACTGAAGCTTTCTTT. This gives the protein CASIRDHTEAFF.

The V call is TRBV7-6, the J call TRBJ1-4, with TRBD1 identical over 7 bases. The CDR3 is 15 amino acids. V shed 5 bases, J shed 3 bases, and the junction held 6 bases outside the gene matches. CDR1 and CDR2 from the germline V gene are SGHVS and FNYEAQ. This chain's CDR3 is CASSTRQGANEKLFF. The CDR3 nucleotides read TGTGCCAGCAGCACCCGACAGGGTGCTAATGAAAAACTGTTTTTT.

The chain couples TRBV21-1 to TRBJ2-6; the table's D gene call, TRBD1, was not cross checked with the DNA. TRBV21-1 is described as a pseudogene. The CDR3 has 17 amino acids. DNA of the CDR3: TGTGCCAGCAGCAGCCGGGACAGTGACTCTGGGGCCAACGTCCTGACTTTC. Residues: CASSSRDSDSGANVLTF.

The chain joins TRBV30 to TRBJ1-4; D unresolved. V dropped 2 bases and J dropped 7 bases, with 11 bases sitting between them. From germline, CDR1 is GTSNPN and CDR2 SVGIG (reference sequence). This CDR3 region has 13 residues. As DNA, the CDR3 is TGTGCCTGGAGTCTGGGCTCGGGTGAAAAACTGTTTTTT. Encoded protein: CAWSLGSGEKLFF.